This T cell receptor (beta chain) was profiled in a study of shared clonotypes between healthy human individuals. General observations from the study: Sequencing depth was a factor that was expected to affect clonotype sharing among donors. A generally larger estimated richness was seen in naive subsets than in memory subsets.

About this clone itself: No antigen is known for it.

Sequencing was performed with immunoSEQ multiplex PCR; in TCRdb, only in-frame clones are kept and a portion is missing. The data show around 620,000 clones, approximately 96% seen once. Germline V gene data show CDR1 as MGHRA and CDR2 as YSYEKL. This CDR3 spans 12 amino acids. V lost 4 bases, J lost 1 base, and 4 bases lay in between. The naive CD8 fraction comprised CD45RO-negative cells positively selected for CCR7 and excluded terminally differentiated effector memory CD45RA+ cells. The clonotype originates from a woman aged 30 to 39 in good health. The sample consisted of naive CD8+ T cells sorted from blood. The chain employs TRBV4-1 and TRBJ2-5; D not resolved. The DNA for the CDR3 is TGCGCCAGCAGCCGTACCCAAGAGACCCAGTACTTC. This encodes CASSRTQETQYF.